The entry that follows covers one TCR beta chain sequence. These data come from a study of T cell clones after liver transplantation. Study-wide context: Post-transplant blood was tracked for graft-donor-reactive T cell clones identified in a pre-transplant mixed lymphocyte reaction. Tolerance: complete withdrawal held at least one year, liver enzymes staying within twice normal.

Using immunoSEQ multiplex PCR, the repertoire was profiled, and TCRdb retains in-frame clones only, with some absent. The sample lists roughly 72,000 clones, around 84% occurring once. The sample in question was CD4+ T cells from blood, obtained less than 50 months after liver transplant. This sequence originates from a human patient who received a liver transplant. Some of the T cells may derive from the graft donor.

The CDR3 spells CASSGTGANVLTF. The CDR3 DNA is TGTGCCAGCAGCGGGACTGGGGCCAACGTCCTGACTTTC. J is TRBJ2-6 and V is TRBV7-2; D not certain. The CDR3 spans 13 residues. Trimming took off 5 bases at V and 2 bases at J, with 4 bases between the two ends. Germline V gene sequence: CDR1 SGHTA, CDR2 FQGNSA.